This T cell receptor (beta chain) emerged from a study of shared clonotypes between healthy human individuals. Deletions cut 6 bases from V and 2 bases from J, with 12 bases between. The CDR3 loop spans 14 amino acids. Looked up from germline, CDR1 is MNHNS and CDR2 is SASEGT. Generated by immunoSEQ multiplex PCR, the TCRdb table keeps only in-frame clones and is missing some. The profile shows 980,000 or so clones, more than 75% of them singletons. Study-level findings and limits: Genetic and exposure-history diversity was limited by the few donors.

A remark on this clone: Antigen unknown.

The specimen was memory CD4+ T cells sorted from blood. Described subset: CD45RA-negative fraction. The receptor comes from a man younger than 35 in good health. The chain employs TRBV6-1 and TRBJ2-3, with a weak D call TRBD1 (6 bases). The CDR3 loop is CASRTGYNTDTQYF. CDR3 in DNA: TGTGCCAGCAGGACAGGCTACAACACAGATACGCAGTATTTT.